These 13 T cell receptor beta chains came from one sample sequenced in a study of cytomegalovirus exposure and HLA in healthy donors. Both 60 Vbeta primers and 13 Jbeta primers went into the PCR. Profiled with immunoSEQ multiplex PCR; TCRdb holds only in-frame clones, not every one. The sample includes roughly 150,000 clones, 75% to 85% of them seen just once. Source material: PBMCs. The receptors originated from a woman between 18 and 29 years old in good health and CMV-seronegative.

J is TRBJ2-1 and V is TRBV7-6, with 12 positions matching TRBD2. The J segment lost 7 bases and the V segment lost 5 bases, leaving 9 bases of the junction unmatched. This CDR3 spans 16 amino acids. Germline V gene data show CDR1 as SGHVS and CDR2 as FNYEAQ. This CDR3 reads CASSGRLAGVENEQFF. The CDR3 DNA sequence: TGTGCCAGCAGCGGGAGACTAGCGGGAGTAGAGAATGAGCAGTTCTTC.

This chain connects TRBV2 to TRBJ2-5; 8 nucleotides align to TRBD2. Trimming at V came to 6 bases and at J to 1 base, leaving 4 bases not matched to a gene. Germline CDR1 and CDR2: SNHLY and FYNNEI. The CDR3 has 14 amino acids. CDR3 sequence: CASRYGLAQETQYF. The CDR3 DNA follows: TGTGCCAGCAGATACGGACTAGCCCAAGAGACCCAGTACTTC.

The J gene is TRBJ1-5, the V gene TRBV10-2; D gene uncertain. The CDR3 length is 16 residues. Deletions cut 9 bases from V and 0 bases from J, with 18 bases between. Germline V gene sequence: CDR1 WSHSY, CDR2 SAAADI. The CDR3 region is CASNPREPYSNQPQHF. CDR3 nucleotide sequence: TGCGCCAGTAACCCCCGGGAACCCTATAGCAATCAGCCCCAGCATTTT.

The chain recombines TRBV19 with TRBJ1-5; tentative D call: TRBD1 (5 bases). The CDR3 contains 14 residues. Trimming cost V 3 bases and J 4 bases, with 10 bases left between them. Looked up from germline, CDR1 is LNHDA and CDR2 is SQIVND (reference sequence). CDR3 amino acids: CASSIHRKNQPQHF. The CDR3 DNA is TGTGCCAGTAGTATTCACAGGAAAAATCAGCCCCAGCATTTT. Looking up the rest from reference TRBV19 and TRBJ1-5 gives the full variable domain: DGGITQSPKYLFRKEGQNVTLSCEQNLNHDAMYWYRQDPGQGLRLIYYSQIVNDFQKGDIAEGYSVSREKKESFPLTVTSAQKNPTAFYLCASSIHRKNQPQHFGDGTRLSIL.

For this clone: Other DNA sequences from this sample encode an identical CDR3 as well. The chain joins TRBV5-5 to TRBJ2-2; D may be TRBD2 (6 bases). The V gene's germline CDR1 is SGHKS and CDR2 YYEKEE (reference sequence). The CDR3 consists of 13 residues. V was clipped by 1 base and J by 6 bases, with 7 bases between them. The CDR3 reads CASSLWGAGELFF. The CDR3 nucleotides read TGTGCCAGCAGCTTGTGGGGGGCCGGGGAGCTGTTTTTT.

The V and J genes are TRBV2 and TRBJ2-1; TRBD2 matches at 7 bases. The CDR3 totals 15 residues. Germline CDR1 reads SNHLY; CDR2 reads FYNNEI. V shed 4 bases, J shed 6 bases, and the junction held 9 bases outside the gene matches. The CDR3 nucleotides read TGTGCCAGCAGTGCGAGCGGCGGGAGAGCCAATGAGCAGTTCTTC. This gives the protein CASSASGGRANEQFF.

The count of this clone is one. This chain connects TRBV5-1 to TRBJ1-6; D unclear. CDR3 size: 15 residues. Germline-derived CDR1 and CDR2 are SGHRS and YFSETQ. V was shortened by 0 bases and J by 9 bases, with 13 bases between the two germline ends. CDR3 DNA: TGCGCCAGCAGCTTGGAACCCCGCGGTAGTTCACCCCTCCACTTT. It yields the protein CASSLEPRGSSPLHF.

V usage is TRBV6-5 and J usage is TRBJ2-7; tentative D call: TRBD2 (6 bases). The CDR3 covers 14 residues. Germline CDR1 reads MNHEY; CDR2 reads SVGAGI. Trimming left V 2 bases short and J 2 bases short, with 10 bases between. The chain's CDR3 is CASSYRRGPYEQYF. The CDR3 nucleotides read TGTGCCAGCAGTTACAGGCGGGGACCCTACGAGCAGTACTTC.

As to this clone: A read error may produce the germline difference seen at one junction end. The V gene is TRBV7-9, the J gene TRBJ2-3, with D unresolved. Germline V CDR1 and CDR2: SEHNR, FQNEAQ (reference sequence). The CDR3 consists of 15 residues. CDR3 residues: CSSSRDPGSTDTQYF. CDR3 sequence (DNA): TGTTCCAGCAGCAGAGACCCAGGCAGCACAGATACGCAGTATTTT.

This clone was picked up a small number of times. This chain links TRBV7-9 with TRBJ2-3; TRBD2 is a possible D gene (6 bases). Trimming took off 4 bases at V and 5 bases at J, with 13 bases between the two ends. The CDR3 covers 14 residues. Germline CDR1 and CDR2: SEHNR and FQNEAQ (reference sequence). Here the CDR3 DNA reads TGTGCCAGCAGCTGGGGTGTCGGGGGAGATACGCAGTATTTT. Its protein is CASSWGVGGDTQYF.

The chain is built from TRBV9 and TRBJ2-2; D is perhaps TRBD2 (6 bases). The CDR3 is 15 residues long. Germline V gives CDR1 SGDLS, CDR2 YYNGEE. V gave up 2 bases and J gave up 0 bases, with 8 bases separating them. CDR3 amino acids: CASSVGTSNTGELFF. The CDR3 DNA is TGTGCCAGCAGCGTCGGGACTTCGAACACCGGGGAGCTGTTTTTT.

This rearrangement joins TRBV28 to TRBJ1-1, with D perhaps TRBD1 (5 bases). CDR3 length: 12 amino acids. The germline CDR1 and CDR2 sequences are MDHEN and SYDVKM. V was trimmed by 3 bases and J by 4 bases, leaving 6 bases between them. In DNA, the CDR3 is TGTGCCAGCAGTTTCCAGGGCACTGAAGCTTTCTTT. This encodes CASSFQGTEAFF.

J is TRBJ1-4 and V is TRBV5-1, with 7 positions matching TRBD1. The CDR3 has 15 amino acids. V lost 0 bases and J lost 8; bases outside the gene matches: 7. The germline V gene encodes CDR1 SGHRS and CDR2 YFSETQ. The CDR3 protein is CASSLVPGGDEKLFF. CDR3 DNA: TGCGCCAGCAGCTTGGTCCCAGGGGGTGACGAAAAACTGTTTTTT.